These T cell receptor beta chains were read from a single sample in a study of T-cell reconstitution after alpha-beta-depleted transplantation in children. TCRdb redid the calling of the PCR reads with MiXCR, one entry per CDR3 protein. Of over 100,000 distinct CDR3 sequences listed, 6% to 9% were seen once; the top ten hold roughly 15%. Here the sequenced sample was PBMCs, taken before TCRalphabeta/CD19-depleted stem cell transplant. These receptors were taken from a boy aged 2 to 10 with acute lymphoblastic leukemia, due to receive a stem cell transplant. CDR3s include the opening cysteine and the closing phenylalanine or tryptophan. Each record gives: J gene, D gene, CDR3 length, V gene, clone size, CDR3 protein, CDR3 DNA. The D gene is left open where the match is weak. Only some rows state a clone size, as once, few, many or a class for expanded clones.

>TRBJ1-1|NA|15|TRBV20-1|few
CSAPWAGARNTEAFF
TGCAGTGCTCCTTGGGCAGGGGCACGGAACACTGAAGCTTTCTTT
>TRBJ2-7|NA|15|TRBV7-2|few
CASSLRAALRAQQYF
TGTGCCAGCAGCTTACGCGCCGCCTTACGTGCTCAGCAGTACTTC
>TRBJ1-1|NA|13|TRBV11-2|NA
CASRTEQYPEAFF
TGTGCCAGCAGGACAGAACAGTACCCTGAAGCTTTCTTT
>TRBJ1-2|NA|12|TRBV7-2|NA
CASSLYGSGYTF
TGTGCCAGCAGCTTATATGGCTCTGGCTACACCTTC
>TRBJ1-2|NA|17|TRBV5-1|NA
CASSSGTRESGLYGYTF
TGCGCCAGCAGCTCCGGGACAAGGGAAAGCGGACTATATGGCTACACCTTC
>TRBJ2-1|NA|15|TRBV6-1|many
CASSELPGDYNEQFF
TGTGCCAGCAGTGAACTTCCGGGGGATTACAATGAGCAGTTCTTC
>TRBJ2-1|NA|17|TRBV5-1|many
CASSLDPTGDLYNEQFF
TGCGCCAGCAGCTTGGACCCGACAGGTGATTTGTACAATGAGCAGTTCTTC
>TRBJ2-3|NA|12|TRBV20-1|many
CSASPGTDTQYF
TGCAGTGCTAGCCCCGGCACAGATACGCAGTATTTT
>TRBJ1-6|NA|16|TRBV20-1|few
CSAKTLSGTANSPLHF
TGCAGTGCTAAAACCCTTTCCGGGACGGCCAATTCACCCCTCCACTTT
>TRBJ1-3|TRBD1|14|TRBV10-3|many
CAIGQGDYGNTIYF
TGTGCCATCGGCCAGGGGGATTATGGAAACACCATATATTTT
>TRBJ2-3|TRBD1|15|TRBV27|many
CASSWGQTSTDTQYF
TGTGCCAGCAGCTGGGGACAGACTAGCACAGATACGCAGTATTTT
>TRBJ2-5|TRBD1|15|TRBV12-3/TRBV12-4|few
CASLSYPDREETQYF
TGTGCCAGCCTCTCCTATCCGGACAGGGAAGAGACCCAGTACTTC
>TRBJ2-1|NA|15|TRBV6-2/TRBV6-3|many
CASSPGTHRGNEQFF
TGTGCCAGCAGTCCAGGGACTCATCGGGGTAATGAGCAGTTCTTC
>TRBJ2-5|NA|13|TRBV9|NA
CASSPPREETQYF
TGTGCCAGCAGCCCGCCGCGGGAAGAGACCCAGTACTTC
>TRBJ1-2|NA|15|TRBV12-3/TRBV12-4|NA
CASSLRRGRSDGYTF
TGTGCCAGCAGTTTAAGAAGAGGTAGGAGCGATGGCTACACCTTC
>TRBJ2-1|NA|11|TRBV12-3/TRBV12-4|NA
CASSRVWVQFF
TGTGCCAGCAGTCGAGTATGGGTGCAGTTCTTC
>TRBJ2-3|NA|15|TRBV7-2|NA
CASSSGGGFTDTQYF
TGTGCCAGCAGCTCAGGGGGGGGGTTCACAGATACGCAGTATTTT
>TRBJ2-1|TRBD2|15|TRBV28|many
CASSLLAGGPGEQFF
TGTGCCAGCAGTTTGCTAGCGGGGGGCCCGGGGGAGCAGTTCTTC
>TRBJ2-5|TRBD1|15|TRBV13|few
CASSIRQGRGETQYF
TGTGCCAGCAGCATCCGACAGGGCCGTGGAGAGACCCAGTACTTC